The clone carrying this T cell receptor beta chain was observed many times. This specimen belongs to a study of T cells after yellow fever vaccination. V was cut by 0 bases and J by 0 bases, with 9 bases left in between. The length of the CDR3 is 15 residues. CDR1 SGHTA and CDR2 FQGNSA come from the germline V gene. The TCR cDNA carried a universal primer site and UMIs from 5'RACE template switching. TCRdb reprocessed the 5' RACE reads with MiXCR, giving one entry per CDR3 protein. The table records 110,000 to 150,000 distinct CDR3 sequences, roughly 6.7% of them present only once. The rearrangement uses TRBV7-2 and TRBJ2-7; D gene unclear. The origin of this receptor is a man in his thirties or forties who received the YFV17D yellow fever vaccine. Sequenced material: CD4+ T cells sorted from PBMCs, taken 10 days after the yellow fever booster vaccination. In nucleotides, the CDR3 is TGTGCCAGCAGCTTAGCGCGTGGTGCCTCCTACGAGCAGTACTTC. It codes for CASSLARGASYEQYF.